Each of the 27 T cell receptor beta chains below was sequenced from the same sample in a study of cytomegalovirus exposure and HLA in healthy donors. The PCR contained 60 Vbeta and 13 Jbeta primers. Here immunoSEQ multiplex PCR was the method, and the copy in TCRdb shows in-frame clones only, minus some. The sample carries around 210,000 clones, around 85% recorded once. Sequenced input: PBMCs. All receptors derive from a man aged 50-59 years in good health and CMV-seronegative.

This chain connects TRBV9 to TRBJ2-7; D uncertain. V was pared by 0 bases and J by 0 bases, with 7 bases between. The CDR3 runs to 14 residues. Germline V gene sequence: CDR1 SGDLS, CDR2 YYNGEE. CDR3 bases: TGTGCCAGCAGCGTAGACCTAGTCTCCTACGAGCAGTACTTC. Translation gives CASSVDLVSYEQYF. The variable domain in full, with the rest retrieved from reference TRBV9 and TRBJ2-7, is DSGVTQTPKHLITATGQRVTLRCSPRSGDLSVYWYQQSLDQGLQFLIQYYNGEERAKGNILERFSAQQFPDLHSELNLSSLELGDSALYFCASSVDLVSYEQYFGPGTRLTVT.

The chain is built from TRBV7-9 and TRBJ2-1, with 7 bases that match TRBD2. CDR1 is SEHNR, CDR2 FQNEAQ, per germline (reference sequence). The CDR3 is 16 residues long. The V segment lost 7 bases and the J segment 7 bases; nucleotides outside the gene matches: 16. CDR3 coding DNA: TGTGCCAGCAACTCCCGTCGGAGGGAGGGCCTAAATGAGCAGTTCTTC. This encodes CASNSRRREGLNEQFF.

The V gene is TRBV30, the J gene TRBJ2-7; tentatively, D is TRBD2 (6 bases). Germline CDR1 reads GTSNPN; CDR2 reads SVGIG (reference sequence). This CDR3 is built from 17 residues. V shed 5 bases and J shed 4 bases, with 27 bases lying between them. The CDR3 here is CAWDSRDFSTSGYEQYF. The CDR3 bases are TGTGCCTGGGACTCCCGGGACTTCTCAACCTCAGGGTACGAGCAGTACTTC. The whole variable domain, remainder taken from reference TRBV30 and TRBJ2-7, is SQTIHQWPATLVQPVGSPLSLECTVEGTSNPNLYWYRQAAGRGLQLLFYSVGIGQISSEVPQNLSASRPQDRQFILSSKKLLLSDSGFYLCAWDSRDFSTSGYEQYFGPGTRLTVT.

The chain couples TRBV5-5 to TRBJ1-6; D call uncertain. V was trimmed by 0 bases and J by 9 bases, leaving 13 bases between them. The CDR3 has 15 amino acids. CDR1 is SGHKS, CDR2 YYEKEE, per germline (reference sequence). The CDR3 sequence is CASSLEDQRSSPLHF. In DNA form, the CDR3 reads TGTGCCAGCAGCTTGGAAGATCAACGTAGTTCACCCCTCCACTTT.

V usage is TRBV5-1 and J usage is TRBJ2-7; D gene unclear. The length of the CDR3 is 15 residues. The V gene's germline CDR1 is SGHRS and CDR2 YFSETQ. Trimming took 7 bases from V and 3 from J, leaving 20 bases between them. The CDR3 DNA follows: TGCGCCAGCCGCCCCCGGGTATCATCTAACTACGAGCAGTACTTC. Its translation: CASRPRVSSNYEQYF. The variable domain in full, completed from reference TRBV5-1 and TRBJ2-7, reads KAGVTQTPRYLIKTRGQQVTLSCSPISGHRSVSWYQQTPGQGLQFLFEYFSETQRNKGNFPGRFSGRQFSNSRSEMNVSTLELGDSALYLCASRPRVSSNYEQYFGPGTRLTVT.

The chain couples TRBV29-1 to TRBJ2-7, with 10 positions matching TRBD2. Looked up from germline, CDR1 is SQVTM and CDR2 is ANQGSEA. The CDR3 runs to 13 residues. J was trimmed by 5 bases and V by 3 bases; bases with no gene match: 4. The CDR3 is CSVDASGRHEQYF. Here the CDR3 DNA reads TGCAGCGTTGACGCTAGCGGGAGACACGAGCAGTACTTC.

In this sample, this clone turned up once. This rearrangement joins TRBV27 to TRBJ2-3; D perhaps matches TRBD1 (6 bases). Germline V gene lookup returns CDR1 MNHEY and CDR2 SMNVEV (reference sequence). The CDR3 is made up of 15 amino acids. The germline V and J ends were trimmed by 4 bases and 4 bases, with 15 bases remaining between them. The CDR3 spells CASSSDRFLADTQYF. The CDR3 DNA reads as TGTGCCAGCAGTTCTGACAGGTTTTTAGCAGATACGCAGTATTTT.

This chain connects TRBV19 to TRBJ2-6; tentatively, D is TRBD1 (5 bases). CDR1 is LNHDA and CDR2 is SQIVND in the germline V gene (reference sequence). The CDR3 runs to 15 residues. The germline V and J ends were trimmed by 10 bases and 1 base, with 14 bases remaining between them. The CDR3: CATAQTASGANVLTF. CDR3 nucleotide sequence: TGTGCCACCGCGCAGACAGCATCTGGGGCCAACGTCCTGACTTTC.

The chain couples TRBV19 to TRBJ2-7; perhaps TRBD1 as D (6 bases). Between the trimmed V and J ends, which lost 1 base and 0 bases, there was a span of 13 bases. CDR3 size: 16 residues. Looked up from germline, CDR1 is LNHDA and CDR2 is SQIVND (reference sequence). The CDR3 here is CASSIVAGVSSYEQYF. The CDR3 coding sequence is TGTGCCAGTAGTATAGTTGCAGGGGTGAGCTCCTACGAGCAGTACTTC.

This sequence joins TRBV6-1 and TRBJ1-2; 9 bases map to TRBD1. Trimming at V came to 4 bases and at J to 5 bases, leaving 5 bases not matched to a gene. The CDR3 is made up of 14 amino acids. The germline gives CDR1 MNHNS, CDR2 SASEGT. CDR3 in DNA: TGTGCCAGCAGTGCCTCCGGGACAGGGTATGGCTACACCTTC. Its translation is CASSASGTGYGYTF.

In DNA, the CDR3 is TGCGCCAGCGCCCGACAGGGAACCTACGAGCAGTACTTC. It is translated as CASARQGTYEQYF. The rearrangement links TRBV5-1 to TRBJ2-7; 7 nucleotides match TRBD1. After removal of 7 bases from V and 2 bases from J, the junction contained 6 bases not matched to a gene. Per germline, CDR1 SGHRS and CDR2 YFSETQ. This CDR3 is 13 amino acids long.

The chain is built from TRBV6-6 and TRBJ2-7; tentatively, D is TRBD2 (6 bases). Germline loops: CDR1 MNHNY, CDR2 SVGAGI (reference sequence). The CDR3 has 12 amino acids. V was clipped by 8 bases and J by 7 bases, with 15 bases between them. CDR3 nucleotides: TGTGCCAGCGGCCGGGGTAGCGGAGAGCAGTACTTC. Amino acids: CASGRGSGEQYF.

The rearrangement uses TRBV29-1 and TRBJ2-3; a weak D match, TRBD1 (8 bases). CDR3 length equals 14 residues. Trimming took 8 bases from V and 3 from J, leaving 18 bases between them. Germline CDR1 and CDR2: SQVTM and ANQGSEA. In DNA, the CDR3 is TGCAGCTCCACAGGACAGGGAGGGACAGATACGCAGTATTTT. Its translation: CSSTGQGGTDTQYF.

The chain links TRBV6-1 to TRBJ2-3; D might be TRBD2 (7 bases). This CDR3 is 15 amino acids long. Germline-derived CDR1 and CDR2 are MNHNS and SASEGT. Trimming pared 7 bases from V and 0 bases from J, leaving 14 bases between. The CDR3, as DNA: TGTGCCAGCACCGAAGGGGGGGGAAGCACAGATACGCAGTATTTT. Protein: CASTEGGGSTDTQYF.

V and J are TRBV6-1 and TRBJ1-1; TRBD1 matches at 8 bases. V lost 6 bases and J lost 6; bases outside the gene matches: 3. There are 12 residues in the CDR3. CDR1 and CDR2 from the germline V gene are MNHNS and SASEGT. The CDR3 DNA is TGTGCCAGCAGGGGACAGGACTCTGAAGCTTTCTTT. This sequence encodes CASRGQDSEAFF.

V usage is TRBV18 and J usage is TRBJ2-2; possibly TRBD1 for D (5 bases). The CDR3 extends over 15 amino acids. Germline assignment: CDR1 KGHSH and CDR2 LQKENI. Trimming stripped 5 bases from V and 1 base from J, with 11 bases between. This CDR3 reads CASSSVTGNTGELFF. The CDR3 coding sequence is TGTGCCAGCTCAAGTGTAACAGGGAACACCGGGGAGCTGTTTTTT.

This chain joins TRBV21-1 and TRBJ2-7; the D call of TRBD1 is as the table states it, not checked on the DNA. TRBV21-1 corresponds to a pseudogene. This CDR3 has 14 amino acids. The CDR3 here is CASRSTGQFYEQYF. The CDR3 nucleotides are TGTGCCAGCAGATCGACAGGGCAATTCTACGAGCAGTACTTC.

The genes are TRBV27 and TRBJ1-2; 9 bases map to TRBD1. The trim removed 6 bases at V and 4 bases at J, leaving 12 bases unmatched. Germline V gene data show CDR1 as MNHEY and CDR2 as SMNVEV (reference sequence). The CDR3 extends over 16 amino acids. Here the CDR3 reads CASRRSRTGEFYGYTF. In DNA form, the CDR3 reads TGTGCCAGCAGAAGGTCGAGGACAGGGGAGTTCTATGGCTACACCTTC.

V gene TRBV29-1 combines with J gene TRBJ1-2; 7 nucleotides match TRBD1. Germline V lookup: CDR1 SQVTM, CDR2 ANQGSEA. This CDR3 comprises 14 residues. V shed 6 bases, J shed 4 bases, and the junction held 11 bases outside the gene matches. The CDR3 region is CSVAGTADPYGYTF. CDR3 DNA: TGCAGCGTAGCCGGGACAGCAGATCCCTATGGCTACACCTTC.

The rearrangement links TRBV19 to TRBJ2-3; 8 bases line up with TRBD2. The length of the CDR3 is 16 residues. CDR1 is LNHDA and CDR2 is SQIVND in the germline V gene (reference sequence). The trim removed 3 bases at V and 4 bases at J, leaving 9 bases unmatched. The CDR3 region is CASSIRAGGWPDTQYF. For the CDR3, the DNA is TGTGCCAGTAGTATTCGGGCGGGAGGTTGGCCAGATACGCAGTATTTT.

The J gene is TRBJ1-1, the V gene TRBV6-5; tentative D call: TRBD1 (5 bases). The CDR3 has 15 residues. The V and J ends lost 1 base and 4 bases respectively, with 13 bases between them. Germline lookup yields CDR1 MNHEY and CDR2 SVGAGI. The CDR3 DNA reads TGTGCCAGCAGTTACTTCCCAGGGTCGATCACTGAAGCTTTCTTT. This sequence encodes CASSYFPGSITEAFF.

J is TRBJ2-1 and V is TRBV7-8; maybe TRBD2 (6 bases). The V end was cut by 4 bases, the J end by 4 bases, with 17 bases between. Germline-derived CDR1 and CDR2 are SGHVS and FQNEAQ. This CDR3 contains 16 residues. The DNA for the CDR3 is TGTGCCAGCAGCTCATTTCAGGGAGGACCGTACAATGAGCAGTTCTTC. Protein sequence: CASSSFQGGPYNEQFF. The full variable domain, in which reference TRBV7-8 and TRBJ2-1 provide the parts outside the CDR3, is GAGVSQSPRYKVAKRGQDVALRCDPISGHVSLFWYQQALGQGPEFLTYFQNEAQLDKSGLPSDRFFAERPEGSVSTLKIQRTQQEDSAVYLCASSSFQGGPYNEQFFGPGTRLTVL.

The chain carries TRBV5-1 and TRBJ2-5; 7 bases fit TRBD2. TRBJ2-7 explains the end of the DNA better; the J call may be wrong. This CDR3 has 14 amino acids. Looked up from germline, CDR1 is SGHRS and CDR2 is YFSETQ. DNA of the CDR3: TGCGCCAGCAGCTCGGGCGGGAGAACCTACGAGCAGTACTTC. Translating it yields CASSSGGRTYEQYF.

This chain joins TRBV21-1 and TRBJ2-7; the D call TRBD1 from the table was never checked on the DNA. TRBV21-1 is marked as a pseudogene. This CDR3 region has 15 residues. The CDR3 nucleotides read TGTGCCAGCAGCAAGGACAGTCCCGAAGGGTACGAGCAGTACTTC. Translation gives CASSKDSPEGYEQYF.

In its sample, this clone was seen once. V usage is TRBV5-4 and J usage is TRBJ2-5; 9 bases map to TRBD2. The CDR3 covers 15 residues. Germline CDR1 and CDR2: SGHNT and YYREEE (reference sequence). The J segment lost 4 bases and the V segment lost 0 bases, leaving 4 bases of the junction unmatched. The CDR3 bases are TGTGCCAGCAGCTTGGGATTAGCGGGAGTAGAGACCCAGTACTTC. Amino acids: CASSLGLAGVETQYF.

The gene calls are TRBV30 and TRBJ1-1; 7 nucleotides align to TRBD1. Per the germline V gene, CDR1 is GTSNPN and CDR2 is SVGIG (reference sequence). This CDR3 has 12 residues. CDR3 sequence: CAQDRYNTEAFF. The CDR3 DNA follows: TGTGCTCAGGACAGGTACAACACTGAAGCTTTCTTT.

The rearrangement links TRBV5-1 to TRBJ1-5, with a tentative D call TRBD1 (6 bases). The CDR3 loop spans 14 amino acids. Germline values: CDR1 SGHRS, CDR2 YFSETQ. V was cut by 3 bases and J by 1 base, with 8 bases left in between. Here the CDR3 reads CASSSGDSNQPQHF. Written as DNA, the CDR3 is TGCGCCAGCAGCTCAGGGGACAGCAATCAGCCCCAGCATTTT.